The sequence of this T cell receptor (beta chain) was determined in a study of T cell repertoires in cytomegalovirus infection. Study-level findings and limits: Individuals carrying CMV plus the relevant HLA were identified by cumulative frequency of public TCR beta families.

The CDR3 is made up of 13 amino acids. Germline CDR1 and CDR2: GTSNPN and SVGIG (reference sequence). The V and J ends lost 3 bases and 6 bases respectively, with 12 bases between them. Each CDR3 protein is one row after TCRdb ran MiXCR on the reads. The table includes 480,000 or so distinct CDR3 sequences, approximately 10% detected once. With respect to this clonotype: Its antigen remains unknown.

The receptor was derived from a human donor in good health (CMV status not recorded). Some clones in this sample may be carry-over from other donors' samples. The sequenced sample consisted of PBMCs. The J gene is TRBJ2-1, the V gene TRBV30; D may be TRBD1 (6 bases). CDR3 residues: CAWSQGILNEQFF. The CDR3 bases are TGTGCCTGGAGCCAGGGGATACTCAATGAGCAGTTCTTC.